The clone carrying this TCR beta chain occurred many times. Its specificity is unknown. Germline CDR1 LNHNV, CDR2 YYDKDF (reference sequence). V lost 0 bases, J lost 0 bases, and 5 bases lay in between. The CDR3 consists of 14 residues. This entry comes from a study of identical twins. Findings and caveats of the study: These conclusions were based on statistical analysis (cross-sectional, not following the same donors). Memory repertoires lacked the insertion deficit that abundant cord blood beta clonotypes showed.

Template switching added a universal primer binding site, and final cDNA carried unique molecular identifiers. A single record per CDR3 protein comes from TCRdb applying MiXCR to the 5' RACE reads. The sample includes fewer than 550,000 distinct CDR3 sequences, around 15% of them seen just once. This sample was also put to use in a study of yellow fever vaccine responses in identical twins.

Input material: CD4+ T cells sorted from blood. This sequence was found in a woman aged 18-30 years in good health. The V and J genes are TRBV15 and TRBJ1-1; D gene unclear. The CDR3 sequence: CATSRDRMNTEAFF. In nucleotides, the CDR3 is TGTGCCACCAGCAGAGATAGGATGAACACTGAAGCTTTCTTT.